The 8 T cell receptor beta chains in this list originate from one sample, sequenced in a study of a mutant IDH1 vaccine in newly diagnosed glioma. Time point indicated: week 47, end of study. Each vaccine dose was 300 ug of mutant IDH1 20-mer peptide, with topical imiquimod. Measured with immunoSEQ multiplex PCR; TCRdb has only the in-frame clones, and not every one. Here the sample spans 50,000 to 65,000 clones, about 65% being singletons. These receptors have no identified antigens. Sequenced here: peripheral blood mononuclear cells (PBMCs), sampled from a glioma patient whose treatment included an IDH1 peptide vaccine. The receptors derive from a man between 35 and 55 years old with glioma. Some clones in this sample may be carry-over from other donors' samples.

This chain joins TRBV19 and TRBJ2-4; D might be TRBD1 (5 bases). The CDR3 totals 11 residues. V lost 7 bases and J 7 bases, leaving 8 bases between the germline ends. Germline assignment: CDR1 LNHDA and CDR2 SQIVND (reference sequence). The CDR3 is CASNSGNIQYF. Written as DNA, the CDR3 is TGTGCCAGTAATTCAGGGAACATTCAGTACTTC.

The chain recombines TRBV6-6 with TRBJ2-2; 8 bases map to TRBD1. V lost 7 bases to trimming and J lost 4 bases; unmatched junction nucleotides: 5. The CDR3 is made up of 14 amino acids. Germline V gives CDR1 MNHNY, CDR2 SVGAGI (reference sequence). CDR3: CASISTGGTGELFF. The CDR3 nucleotides are TGTGCCAGCATCTCTACAGGGGGCACCGGGGAGCTGTTTTTT.

This clone was recorded once. The chain is built from TRBV19 and TRBJ2-3, with D perhaps given as TRBD1 or TRBD2 (5 bases each). Germline V gives CDR1 LNHDA, CDR2 SQIVND (reference sequence). The CDR3 runs to 14 residues. Deletions cut 7 bases from V and 0 bases from J, with 11 bases between. The chain's CDR3 is CASTRGPSTDTQYF. DNA for the CDR3: TGTGCCAGTACCCGGGGACCTAGCACAGATACGCAGTATTTT.

This clone was detected only a few times. The chain combines TRBV6-5 with TRBJ2-1; 10 nucleotides line up with TRBD1. CDR3 length: 15 residues. CDR1 MNHEY and CDR2 SVGAGI come from the germline V gene. Germline trimming cut 6 bases from V and 6 bases from J; bases unmatched to any gene: 8. Here the CDR3 reads CASSIDRGRVNEQFF. The CDR3 DNA reads as TGTGCCAGCAGCATTGACAGGGGGCGGGTCAATGAGCAGTTCTTC.

The chain links TRBV18 to TRBJ1-2; tentatively, D is TRBD1 (6 bases). This CDR3 is built from 17 residues. The germline V gene has CDR1 KGHSH and CDR2 LQKENI. With 3 bases removed from V and 0 bases from J, the gap between germline ends came to 17 bases. Here the CDR3 reads CASSPEQGRVTNYGYTF. For the CDR3, the DNA is TGTGCCAGCTCACCTGAACAGGGAAGAGTAACTAACTATGGCTACACCTTC.

The chain links TRBV18 to TRBJ1-1; 7 bases match TRBD1. The CDR3 sequence is 14 residues long. Germline assignment: CDR1 KGHSH and CDR2 LQKENI. J lost 5 bases, V lost 6 bases, and 9 bases had no gene match. CDR3 sequence reads: CASSPNQGDTEAFF. The CDR3 DNA reads TGTGCCAGCTCCCCAAACCAGGGGGATACTGAAGCTTTCTTT. Drawing the rest from reference TRBV18 and TRBJ1-1, the complete variable domain is NAGVMQNPRHLVRRRGQEARLRCSPMKGHSHVYWYRQLPEEGLKFMVYLQKENIIDESGMPKERFSAEFPKEGPSILRIQQVVRGDSAAYFCASSPNQGDTEAFFGQGTRLTVV.

The chain employs TRBV7-9 and TRBJ2-2, with 7 bases fitting TRBD1. Germline V CDR1 and CDR2: SEHNR, FQNEAQ (reference sequence). This CDR3 has 15 amino acids. The trim removed 4 bases at V and 6 bases at J, leaving 8 bases unmatched. The CDR3 bases are TGTGCCAGCAGCTCGACAGGGATGATGGCCGGGGAGCTGTTTTTT. Its protein product is CASSSTGMMAGELFF. The full variable domain, its missing parts supplied by reference TRBV7-9 and TRBJ2-2, is DTGVSQNPRHKITKRGQNVTFRCDPISEHNRLYWYRQTLGQGPEFLTYFQNEAQLEKSRLLSDRFSAERPKGSFSTLEIQRTEQGDSAMYLCASSSTGMMAGELFFGEGSRLTVL.

The chain employs TRBV7-8 and TRBJ2-7, with D perhaps TRBD2 (6 bases). The CDR3 contains 16 residues. Trimming left V 5 bases short and J 1 base short, with 18 bases between. Germline V CDR1 and CDR2: SGHVS, FQNEAQ. The CDR3 region is CASSPGGTRSSYEQYF. Written as DNA, the CDR3 is TGTGCCAGCAGCCCCGGGGGAACGCGATCTTCCTACGAGCAGTACTTC.